A single sample gave rise to the 28 T cell receptor beta chains below, sequenced in a study of T-cell reconstitution after alpha-beta-depleted transplantation in children. Using unique molecular identifiers, the investigators prepared the TCRbeta library. TCRdb called the PCR reads again in MiXCR, with one record for every CDR3 protein. The table lists around 800,000 distinct CDR3 sequences, about 15% of them singletons. Source: PBMCs, mostly from graft donor cells, taken 360 days after TCRalphabeta/CD19-depleted stem cell transplant. These receptors were taken from a male patient under 18 who had a stem cell transplant for acute lymphoblastic leukemia, so the T cells may come from the graft donor.

This clonotype was seen only a few times. The chain employs TRBV6-1 and TRBJ1-5; 7 bases are a match to TRBD1. The CDR3 runs to 13 residues. Germline-derived CDR1 and CDR2 are MNHNS and SASEGT. V shed 6 bases, J shed 6 bases, and the junction held 5 bases outside the gene matches. CDR3: CASRTRDSQPQHF. CDR3 nucleotide sequence: TGTGCCAGCAGGACCCGGGACAGTCAGCCCCAGCATTTT.

The chain recombines TRBV15 with TRBJ2-5, with TRBD2 matching 11 bases. Germline lookup yields CDR1 LNHNV and CDR2 YYDKDF (reference sequence). The CDR3 consists of 17 residues. V lost 1 base, J lost 5 bases, and 9 bases stayed unmatched. DNA of the CDR3: TGTGCCACCAGCAGAGCGTGGGCTAGCGGGAGGAGTGAGACCCAGTACTTC. It encodes CATSRAWASGRSETQYF. Complete variable domain (other parts from reference TRBV15 and TRBJ2-5): DAMVIQNPRYQVTQFGKPVTLSCSQTLNHNVMYWYQQKSSQAPKLLFHYYDKDFNNEADTPDNFQSRRPNTSFCFLDIRSPGLGDTAMYLCATSRAWASGRSETQYFGPGTRLLVL.

The CDR3 DNA reads as TGCGCCAGCAGCTTGATTCTTCACACAGATACGCAGTATTTT. Translation: CASSLILHTDTQYF. The chain combines TRBV5-1 with TRBJ2-3; D uncertain. V was clipped by 1 base and J by 2 bases, with 8 bases between them. The germline CDR1 and CDR2 sequences are SGHRS and YFSETQ. CDR3 length: 14 amino acids. Full variable domain (remainder filled in from reference TRBV5-1 and TRBJ2-3): KAGVTQTPRYLIKTRGQQVTLSCSPISGHRSVSWYQQTPGQGLQFLFEYFSETQRNKGNFPGRFSGRQFSNSRSEMNVSTLELGDSALYLCASSLILHTDTQYFGPGTRLTVL.

This clonotype was observed a few times. The gene calls are TRBV6-4 and TRBJ1-3, with D perhaps TRBD1 (6 bases). Germline V gene lookup returns CDR1 MRHNA and CDR2 SNTAGT. Trimming removed 3 bases from V and 4 bases from J, with 13 bases in between. CDR3 length: 15 amino acids. The CDR3 here is CASSESTGKGNTIYF. Here the CDR3 DNA reads TGTGCCAGCAGTGAGAGTACAGGGAAAGGAAACACCATATATTTT.

The chain couples TRBV11-1 to TRBJ2-6, with D perhaps TRBD1 (5 bases). The CDR3 runs 20 residues. Trimming took off 5 bases at V and 0 bases at J, with 23 bases between the two ends. Germline CDR1 reads SGHAT; CDR2 reads FQDESV (reference sequence). CDR3: CASSVAIARDTFSGANVLTF. In nucleotides, the CDR3 is TGTGCCAGCAGCGTCGCGATAGCCAGGGATACTTTCTCTGGGGCCAACGTCCTGACTTTC. Variable domain in full (rest from reference TRBV11-1 and TRBJ2-6): EAEVAQSPRYKITEKSQAVAFWCDPISGHATLYWYRQILGQGPELLVQFQDESVVDDSQLPKDRFSAERLKGVDSTLKIQPAELGDSAMYLCASSVAIARDTFSGANVLTFGAGSRLTVL.

V and J are TRBV5-5 and TRBJ2-1; 11 bases match TRBD2. J lost 5 bases, V lost 3 bases, and 7 bases had no gene match. CDR3 length equals 16 residues. Germline V lookup: CDR1 SGHKS, CDR2 YYEKEE (reference sequence). The CDR3 reads CASSSPGTSGHNEQFF. The CDR3 coding sequence is TGTGCCAGCAGCTCCCCCGGGACTAGCGGTCACAATGAGCAGTTCTTC.

CDR3 nucleotide sequence: TGTGCCAGCAGCTCGGGACTAGCGGGAGGGCCTCCCGAGGATGAGCAGTACTTC. This translates into CASSSGLAGGPPEDEQYF. The gene calls are TRBV11-1 and TRBJ2-7; TRBD2 matches at 16 bases. The CDR3 consists of 18 residues. CDR1 and CDR2 from the germline V gene are SGHAT and FQDESV (reference sequence). Trimming cost V 4 bases and J 7 bases; bases outside gene matches: 13.

This clonotype was detected many times. The chain joins TRBV27 to TRBJ1-1, with TRBD1 matching over 10 bases. The J segment lost 5 bases and the V segment lost 7 bases, leaving 4 bases of the junction unmatched. Looked up from germline, CDR1 is MNHEY and CDR2 is SMNVEV (reference sequence). The CDR3 is made up of 13 amino acids. CDR3 bases: TGTGCCAGCACAGGACAGGGGGGGACTGAAGCTTTCTTT. Protein: CASTGQGGTEAFF.

This clonotype was seen ten or more times. The chain couples TRBV7-9 to TRBJ2-7; 10 bases line up with TRBD1. Germline V lookup: CDR1 SEHNR, CDR2 FQNEAQ (reference sequence). V shed 4 bases, J shed 3 bases, and the junction held 9 bases outside the gene matches. This CDR3 has 16 amino acids. In nucleotides, the CDR3 is TGTGCCAGCAGCTCCTATAGGGACAGGGGAGGCTACGAGCAGTACTTC. It encodes CASSSYRDRGGYEQYF. Filled out from reference TRBV7-9 and TRBJ2-7, the complete variable domain reads DTGVSQNPRHKITKRGQNVTFRCDPISEHNRLYWYRQTLGQGPEFLTYFQNEAQLEKSRLLSDRFSAERPKGSFSTLEIQRTEQGDSAMYLCASSSYRDRGGYEQYFGPGTRLTVT.

The chain recombines TRBV5-5 with TRBJ2-7; a possible D gene is TRBD1 (5 bases). The germline gives CDR1 SGHKS, CDR2 YYEKEE (reference sequence). The CDR3 has 13 residues. The V end lost 0 bases, the J end lost 7 bases, and 11 bases lay between the germline ends. Written as DNA, the CDR3 is TGTGCCAGCAGCTTGGGGGGCCGTAGGGAGCAGTACTTC. Translation gives CASSLGGRREQYF.

The V call is TRBV4-2, the J call TRBJ2-2, with a tentative D call TRBD2 (5 bases). Germline-derived CDR1 and CDR2 are LGHNA and YNFKEQ. The CDR3 runs 16 residues. V lost 1 base and J 5 bases, leaving 14 bases between the germline ends. This CDR3 reads CASSQGVRSGTGELFF. The CDR3 DNA follows: TGTGCCAGCAGCCAAGGGGTACGGTCGGGGACCGGGGAGCTGTTTTTT.

A few counts support this clonotype. The chain joins TRBV5-1 to TRBJ2-2; D may correspond to TRBD1 or TRBD2 (7 bases each). The CDR3 totals 16 residues. Germline CDR1 and CDR2: SGHRS and YFSETQ. Trimming left V 5 bases short and J 3 bases short, with 17 bases between. CDR3 DNA: TGCGCCAGCAGACTCCAGACAGGGAGGGACACCGGGGAGCTGTTTTTT. The encoded protein is CASRLQTGRDTGELFF.

The chain is built from TRBV6-1 and TRBJ1-5; a possible D gene is TRBD1 (6 bases). Trimming removed 6 bases at V and 0 bases at J, with 9 bases between. Germline CDR1 and CDR2: MNHNS and SASEGT. The CDR3 spans 14 residues. The CDR3 region is CASSGTYSNQPQHF. CDR3 sequence (DNA): TGTGCCAGCAGCGGGACATATAGCAATCAGCCCCAGCATTTT.

The J gene is TRBJ2-7, the V gene TRBV27; 10 bases agree with TRBD1. The CDR3 length is 16 residues. J gave up 3 bases and V 3 bases, and 8 bases lay outside the gene matches. Germline CDR1 is MNHEY and CDR2 is SMNVEV (reference sequence). CDR3 sequence: CASSLIGQGDDYEQYF. The CDR3 DNA follows: TGTGCCAGCAGTTTGATCGGACAGGGGGACGACTACGAGCAGTACTTC.

The V gene is TRBV20-1, the J gene TRBJ2-1; the D gene could be TRBD1 or TRBD2 (5 bases each). The CDR3 sequence is 13 residues long. Trimming left V 6 bases short and J 7 bases short, with 16 bases between. The germline V gene encodes CDR1 DFQATT and CDR2 SNEGSKA (reference sequence). The DNA of the CDR3 is TGCAGTGCGCTCCGGGACCCACTTAATGAGCAGTTCTTC. Translating gives CSALRDPLNEQFF.

This sequence joins TRBV5-1 and TRBJ1-5, with 9 bases identical to TRBD1. J lost 2 bases, V lost 2 bases, and 14 bases had no gene match. Per germline, CDR1 SGHRS and CDR2 YFSETQ. The CDR3 spans 19 residues. The CDR3 spells CASSFSRDRASMGNQPQHF. DNA for the CDR3: TGCGCCAGCAGCTTCTCCCGGGACAGGGCTTCGATGGGCAATCAGCCCCAGCATTTT.

This sequence joins TRBV5-1 and TRBJ2-7; 14 bases agree with TRBD2. Germline V CDR1 and CDR2: SGHRS, YFSETQ. The V segment lost 4 bases and the J segment 7 bases; nucleotides outside the gene matches: 13. The CDR3 contains 17 residues. As DNA, the CDR3 is TGCGCCAGCAGCCGCGCCGGGACTAGCGGGAGTCAGCAGGAGCAGTACTTC. It yields the protein CASSRAGTSGSQQEQYF.

A few counts support this clonotype. The rearrangement links TRBV6-4 to TRBJ2-1; 11 bases are a match to TRBD2. Germline CDR1 is MRHNA and CDR2 is SNTAGT. CDR3 size: 15 residues. The ends lost 4 bases at V and 8 bases at J; junction bases unmatched: 7. The CDR3 DNA sequence: TGTGCCAGCAGTGTGCTAGCGGGAGGCGACCATGAGCAGTTCTTC. This sequence encodes CASSVLAGGDHEQFF.

This clonotype has more than one count but fewer than ten. At one boundary the junction diverges from the germline segment, which might be a read error. The chain has TRBV27 and TRBJ2-7, with D unclear. Germline-derived CDR1 and CDR2 are MNHEY and SMNVEV (reference sequence). The CDR3 has 13 residues. As DNA, the CDR3 is TGTGCCAGCAGTTTATCGCAGTCCTTCGAGCAGTACTTC. Translated, it gives CASSLSQSFEQYF.

This rearrangement joins TRBV20-1 to TRBJ2-3, with D possibly being TRBD2 (6 bases). This CDR3 spans 12 amino acids. The V end lost 5 bases, the J end lost 6 bases, and 12 bases lay between the germline ends. The germline gives CDR1 DFQATT, CDR2 SNEGSKA (reference sequence). This chain's CDR3 is CSAGGAPDTQYF. The CDR3 DNA follows: TGCAGTGCTGGCGGGGCTCCCGATACGCAGTATTTT.

The chain joins TRBV9 to TRBJ2-7; D gene uncertain. V was shortened by 4 bases and J by 0 bases, with 17 bases between the two germline ends. Germline V gives CDR1 SGDLS, CDR2 YYNGEE. This CDR3 has 16 amino acids. The CDR3 protein is CASSRGRIEYSYEQYF. The CDR3 DNA sequence: TGTGCCAGCAGCCGAGGACGGATAGAATACTCCTACGAGCAGTACTTC.

V is TRBV3-1 and J is TRBJ2-5; D gene ambiguous. The CDR3 runs 15 residues. Trimming pared 1 base from V and 0 bases from J, leaving 9 bases between. The germline V gene encodes CDR1 LGHDT and CDR2 YNNKEL (reference sequence). The CDR3 nucleotides are TGTGCCAGCAGCCAAGCCCCCCAGTACCAAGAGACCCAGTACTTC. Translated: CASSQAPQYQETQYF.

The V call is TRBV20-1, the J call TRBJ2-1; either TRBD1 or TRBD2 may fit D (5 bases each). CDR1 is DFQATT, CDR2 SNEGSKA, per germline (reference sequence). CDR3 size: 13 residues. Trimming took off 5 bases at V and 12 bases at J, with 20 bases between the two ends. In nucleotides, the CDR3 is TGCAGTGCTGGACAAGGTGGGGTAGCGTCGCAGTTCTTC. Translated, it gives CSAGQGGVASQFF.

This clonotype has a handful of counts. The V and J genes are TRBV7-8 and TRBJ1-1, with TRBD1 matching 7 bases. There are 14 residues in the CDR3. The J segment lost 5 bases and the V segment lost 5 bases, leaving 8 bases of the junction unmatched. Germline values: CDR1 SGHVS, CDR2 FQNEAQ. The CDR3 loop is CASSPWDSGTEAFF. For the CDR3, the DNA is TGTGCCAGCAGCCCCTGGGACAGCGGGACTGAAGCTTTCTTT.

The chain has TRBV5-1 and TRBJ2-7; TRBD2 aligns across 8 bases. V lost 2 bases, J lost 5 bases, and 12 bases stayed unmatched. CDR3 length equals 16 residues. The germline V gene encodes CDR1 SGHRS and CDR2 YFSETQ. The DNA of the CDR3 is TGCGCCAGCAGCTTCCCCCGGGCGGGAGGTGCAAACGAGCAGTACTTC. Translating gives CASSFPRAGGANEQYF.

This chain connects TRBV29-1 to TRBJ1-2; 7 nucleotides match TRBD1. Trimming cost V 8 bases and J 7 bases; bases outside gene matches: 13. This CDR3 contains 13 residues. Germline assignment: CDR1 SQVTM and CDR2 ANQGSEA. CDR3 bases: TGCAGCCCCGTGATACAGGGGTCGGGTGGCTACACCTTC. As protein: CSPVIQGSGGYTF.

This clonotype was counted many times. The J gene is TRBJ2-1, the V gene TRBV20-1; 9 bases agree with TRBD2. Trimming removed 1 base from V and 0 bases from J; junction bases left unmatched: 7. The CDR3 runs to 17 residues. CDR1 is DFQATT and CDR2 is SNEGSKA in the germline V gene (reference sequence). The CDR3 coding sequence is TGCAGTGCTAGAGGTACTAGCGGGTTGAGCTCCTACAATGAGCAGTTCTTC. The encoded protein is CSARGTSGLSSYNEQFF.

There are many counts of this clonotype. V and J are TRBV7-8 and TRBJ2-2; D remains ambiguous. Deletions cut 4 bases from V and 1 base from J, with 10 bases between. Germline CDR1 SGHVS, CDR2 FQNEAQ. CDR3 length: 15 amino acids. CDR3 loop: CASSSQLMNTGELFF. CDR3 nucleotides: TGTGCCAGCAGCTCCCAACTTATGAACACCGGGGAGCTGTTTTTT. The entire variable domain, with the rest obtained from reference TRBV7-8 and TRBJ2-2, is as follows: GAGVSQSPRYKVAKRGQDVALRCDPISGHVSLFWYQQALGQGPEFLTYFQNEAQLDKSGLPSDRFFAERPEGSVSTLKIQRTQQEDSAVYLCASSSQLMNTGELFFGEGSRLTVL.